These 10 T cell receptor beta chains came from one sample sequenced in a study of CD8 T cell repertoires and HIV-1 epitope variants (dated by TCRdb to between 2020 and 2021). Library creation used the immunoSEQ multiplex PCR assay. Imported from immuneACCESS, the table was reduced by TCRdb to in-frame sequences with V and J called. These copies leave out some clones; in studies compared against another copy, an unresolved V gene accounts for under half, and the cause of the remainder is not known. Present in this sample are around 4,000 clones, roughly two thirds of which were seen just once. In total, the top ten clones hold roughly 46% of the sample. For these TCRs, the target antigens are not known. Sample: cultured CD8+ T cells derived from PBMCs. The source is a male donor with HIV.

The rearrangement uses TRBV10-3 and TRBJ1-1; D is possibly TRBD1 (6 bases). CDR1 is ENHRY and CDR2 is SYGVKD in the germline V gene. The CDR3 sequence is 14 residues long. V was shortened by 2 bases and J by 4 bases, with 11 bases between the two germline ends. Here the CDR3 reads CAISEAGGGTEAFF. CDR3 in DNA: TGTGCCATCAGTGAGGCTGGGGGCGGCACTGAAGCTTTCTTT.

This clone was counted a few times. J is TRBJ2-3 and V is TRBV4-1, with D maybe TRBD1 (5 bases). In germline, CDR1 is MGHRA, CDR2 YSYEKL. This CDR3 region has 14 residues. V shed 0 bases and J shed 3 bases, with 7 bases lying between them. This CDR3 is CASSQDAGTDTQYF. CDR3 bases: TGCGCCAGCAGCCAAGATGCAGGGACAGATACGCAGTATTTT.

This sequence joins TRBV2 and TRBJ2-1, with 8 nucleotides matching TRBD2. Germline loops: CDR1 SNHLY, CDR2 FYNNEI. V was clipped by 6 bases and J by 10 bases; unmatched bases: 11. The CDR3 has 14 amino acids. The CDR3 loop reads CASRVAGLQGEQFF. The CDR3 nucleotides are TGTGCCAGCAGGGTAGCGGGGCTTCAGGGGGAGCAGTTCTTC.

The sample holds a few counts of this clone. This rearrangement joins TRBV7-9 to TRBJ2-1; TRBD2 agrees at 9 bases. The CDR3 is made up of 16 amino acids. The J segment lost 4 bases and the V segment lost 4 bases, leaving 8 bases of the junction unmatched. Germline V CDR1 and CDR2: SEHNR, FQNEAQ (reference sequence). The chain's CDR3 is CASSSLAGISYNEQFF. The CDR3 nucleotides read TGTGCCAGCAGCTCCCTAGCGGGAATTTCGTACAATGAGCAGTTCTTC.

The chain combines TRBV7-6 with TRBJ2-7; D gene ambiguous. Trimming left V 1 base short and J 6 bases short, with 10 bases between. Germline values: CDR1 SGHVS, CDR2 FNYEAQ. This CDR3 is 13 amino acids long. The CDR3: CASSLGILGEQYF. The DNA for the CDR3 is TGTGCCAGCAGCTTAGGAATACTGGGCGAGCAGTACTTC.

J is TRBJ1-1 and V is TRBV7-6, with D uncertain. Trimming took 1 base from V and 7 from J, leaving 10 bases between them. The CDR3 covers 13 residues. CDR1 SGHVS and CDR2 FNYEAQ come from the germline V gene. CDR3 coding DNA: TGTGCCAGCAGCTTAGTTGAGCAGCGTGAAGCTTTCTTT. The encoded protein is CASSLVEQREAFF.

This clone is termed large. The chain uses TRBV2 and TRBJ2-1, with a possible D match to TRBD2 (7 bases). The CDR3 has 14 residues. CDR1 is SNHLY, CDR2 FYNNEI, per germline. V dropped 3 bases and J dropped 7 bases, with 13 bases sitting between them. This CDR3 is CASSEGGTLNEQFF. The CDR3 nucleotides are TGTGCCAGCAGTGAGGGGGGGACATTGAATGAGCAGTTCTTC.

V and J are TRBV6-4 and TRBJ2-1, with TRBD2 matching over 10 bases. V lost 3 bases and J lost 8; bases outside the gene matches: 7. The germline V gene encodes CDR1 MRHNA and CDR2 SNTAGT. The length of the CDR3 is 15 residues. CDR3 nucleotides: TGTGCCAGCAGTGAAACTAGCGGGGACCAGGATGAGCAGTTCTTC. Translated, it gives CASSETSGDQDEQFF.

The chain recombines TRBV28 with TRBJ2-1; D is perhaps TRBD1 (6 bases). The CDR3 spans 15 residues. Trimming removed 2 bases at V and 3 bases at J, with 11 bases between. Per germline, CDR1 MDHEN and CDR2 SYDVKM. CDR3 nucleotide sequence: TGTGCCAGCAGTTTACAGGGGTGGATCTACAATGAGCAGTTCTTC. It yields the protein CASSLQGWIYNEQFF. The full variable domain, completed using reference TRBV28 and TRBJ2-1, is DVKVTQSSRYLVKRTGEKVFLECVQDMDHENMFWYRQDPGLGLRLIYFSYDVKMKEKGDIPEGYSVSREKKERFSLILESASTNQTSMYLCASSLQGWIYNEQFFGPGTRLTVL.

This chain joins TRBV13 and TRBJ2-1, with 8 bases matching TRBD2. Germline V gene data show CDR1 as PRHDT and CDR2 as FYEKMQ (reference sequence). V lost 4 bases and J lost 1; bases outside the gene matches: 12. The CDR3 covers 18 residues. DNA of the CDR3: TGTGCCAGCAGCTGGGGCAGGAGCCCTAGCGGGTCCTACAATGAGCAGTTCTTC. Protein: CASSWGRSPSGSYNEQFF.